A single sample gave rise to the 6 T cell receptor beta chains below, sequenced in a study of blood T cells in healthy people across ages (dated by TCRdb to between 2014 and 2016). The library was produced with 5' RACE. Sequenced on an Illumina HiSeq 2500. A second PCR of roughly 7 to 11 cycles was performed with a sample-barcoded 5' primer and a J-beta primer mix. TCRdb took the public reads, trimmed them with fastp at Q25, ran MiXCR for clone calling and kept in-frame beta chains. Each CDR3 protein appears once, grouped with its most common genes and DNA. For this sample there are 750,000 or so distinct CDR3 sequences; around a quarter appear just once. The ten largest clones add up to 9.4% of the sample. These data also formed part of another study, on T cells of mothers and their children.

The sample consisted of blood. These receptors were collected from a boy aged 10-17 years in good health.

This clonotype has a count of ten or more. V is TRBV3-1 and J is TRBJ1-5, with D unresolved. Trimming took 0 bases from V and 5 from J, leaving 5 bases between them. The CDR3 contains 13 residues. CDR1 is LGHDT and CDR2 is YNNKEL in the germline V gene (reference sequence). CDR3 region: CASSQDRDQPQHF. The DNA of the CDR3 is TGTGCCAGCAGCCAAGATCGAGATCAGCCCCAGCATTTT. Full variable domain (rest looked up from reference TRBV3-1 and TRBJ1-5): DTAVSQTPKYLVTQMGNDKSIKCEQNLGHDTMYWYKQDSKKFLKIMFSYNNKELIINETVPNRFSPKSPDKAHLNLHINSLELGDSAVYFCASSQDRDQPQHFGDGTRLSIL.

This clonotype was seen once. The CDR3 DNA is TGTGCCAGCAGCTTATCAGCAAGTAACTACGAGCAGTACTTC. It specifies CASSLSASNYEQYF. V gene TRBV7-9 combines with J gene TRBJ2-7, with D unresolved. Trimming left V 2 bases short and J 3 bases short, with 11 bases between. Germline CDR1 and CDR2: SEHNR and FQNEAQ (reference sequence). The CDR3 covers 14 residues.

The table lists this clonotype with a few counts. As DNA, the CDR3 is TGTGCCAGCAGCTTAACAGGGGGAAACTTAGAGCAGTACTTC. It specifies CASSLTGGNLEQYF. V and J are TRBV7-9 and TRBJ2-7, with TRBD1 matching over 8 bases. This CDR3 is 14 amino acids long. Germline V lookup: CDR1 SEHNR, CDR2 FQNEAQ (reference sequence). V lost 2 bases, J lost 7 bases, and 7 bases stayed unmatched.

In this sample, this clonotype turned up many times. The V gene is TRBV6-1, the J gene TRBJ2-4; the D gene is possibly TRBD2 (6 bases). Trimming cost V 5 bases and J 0 bases, with 8 bases left between them. CDR1 MNHNS and CDR2 SASEGT come from the germline V gene. The CDR3 runs 14 residues. As DNA, the CDR3 is TGTGCCAGCAGTTCGGGACTAGCCAAAAACATTCAGTACTTC. This gives the protein CASSSGLAKNIQYF.

The chain is built from TRBV29-1 and TRBJ1-5; unclear D gene. The CDR3 extends over 13 amino acids. CDR1 and CDR2 from the germline V gene are SQVTM and ANQGSEA. V lost 3 bases to trimming and J lost 7 bases, with 13 bases between them. The chain's CDR3 is CSVESTPGQPQHF. The CDR3 nucleotides read TGCAGCGTTGAGTCCACACCGGGCCAGCCCCAGCATTTT.

This clonotype was observed a handful of times. The chain recombines TRBV28 with TRBJ2-5; D might be TRBD1 (5 bases). Matching the DNA end better, TRBJ2-7 makes the J call doubtful. Germline lookup yields CDR1 MDHEN and CDR2 SYDVKM. This CDR3 is 13 amino acids long. In DNA, the CDR3 is TGTGCCAGCACGCACCCAGGGTCCTACGAGCAGTACTTC. The encoded protein is CASTHPGSYEQYF.